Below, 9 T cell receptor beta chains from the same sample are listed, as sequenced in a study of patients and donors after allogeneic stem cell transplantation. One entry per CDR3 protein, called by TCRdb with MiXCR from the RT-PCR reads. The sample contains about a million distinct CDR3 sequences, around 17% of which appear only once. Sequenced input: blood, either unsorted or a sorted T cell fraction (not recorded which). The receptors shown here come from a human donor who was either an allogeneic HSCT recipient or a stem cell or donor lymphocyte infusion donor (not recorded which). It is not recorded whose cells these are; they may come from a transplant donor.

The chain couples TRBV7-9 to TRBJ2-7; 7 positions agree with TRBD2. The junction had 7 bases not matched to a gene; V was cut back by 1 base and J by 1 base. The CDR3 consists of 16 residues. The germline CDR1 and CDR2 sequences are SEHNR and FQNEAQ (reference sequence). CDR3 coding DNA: TGTGCCAGCAGCTTAGGGGCGGGAGAACTTTCCTACGAGCAGTACTTC. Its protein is CASSLGAGELSYEQYF.

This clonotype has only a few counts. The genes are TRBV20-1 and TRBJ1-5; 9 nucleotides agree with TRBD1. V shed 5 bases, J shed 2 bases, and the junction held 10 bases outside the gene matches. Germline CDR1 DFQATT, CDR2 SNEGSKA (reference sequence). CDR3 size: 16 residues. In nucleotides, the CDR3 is TGCAGTGCTCCACCTAGGACAGGGGCTGGCAATCAGCCCCAGCATTTT. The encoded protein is CSAPPRTGAGNQPQHF.

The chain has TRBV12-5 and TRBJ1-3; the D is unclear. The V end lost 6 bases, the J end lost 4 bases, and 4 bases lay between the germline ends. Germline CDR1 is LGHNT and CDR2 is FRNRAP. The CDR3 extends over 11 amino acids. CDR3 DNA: TGTGCTAGTGGAAACGGAAACACCATATATTTT. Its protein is CASGNGNTIYF. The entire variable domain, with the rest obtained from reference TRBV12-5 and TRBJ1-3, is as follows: DARVTQTPRHKVTEMGQEVTMRCQPILGHNTVFWYRQTMMQGLELLAYFRNRAPLDDSGMPKDRFSAEMPDATLATLKIQPSEPRDSAVYFCASGNGNTIYFGEGSWLTVV.

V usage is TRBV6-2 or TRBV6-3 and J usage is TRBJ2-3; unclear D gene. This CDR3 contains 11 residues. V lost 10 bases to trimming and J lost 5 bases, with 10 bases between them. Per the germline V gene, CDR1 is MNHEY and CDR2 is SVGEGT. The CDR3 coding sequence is TGTGCCACCCGCGAGATAGATACGCAGTATTTT. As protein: CATREIDTQYF.

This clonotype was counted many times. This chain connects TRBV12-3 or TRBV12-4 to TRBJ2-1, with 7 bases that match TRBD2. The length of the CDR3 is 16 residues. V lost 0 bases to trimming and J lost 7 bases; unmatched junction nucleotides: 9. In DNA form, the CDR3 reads TGTGCCAGCAGTTTAGCGGGGCGGGAGCCTTATAATGAGCAGTTCTTC. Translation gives CASSLAGREPYNEQFF.

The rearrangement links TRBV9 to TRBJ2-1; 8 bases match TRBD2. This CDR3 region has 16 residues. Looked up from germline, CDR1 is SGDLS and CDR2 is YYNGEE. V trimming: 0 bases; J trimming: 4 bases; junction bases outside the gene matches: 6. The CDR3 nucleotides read TGTGCCAGCAGCGTAGTCGAGCGGGGGTGGTACAATGAGCAGTTCTTC. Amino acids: CASSVVERGWYNEQFF.

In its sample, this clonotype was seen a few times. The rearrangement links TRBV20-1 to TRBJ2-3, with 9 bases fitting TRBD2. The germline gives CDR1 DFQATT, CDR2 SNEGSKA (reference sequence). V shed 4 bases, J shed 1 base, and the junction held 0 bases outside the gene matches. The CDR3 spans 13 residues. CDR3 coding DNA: TGCAGTGCTATAGCGGGGGGCACAGATACGCAGTATTTT. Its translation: CSAIAGGTDTQYF.

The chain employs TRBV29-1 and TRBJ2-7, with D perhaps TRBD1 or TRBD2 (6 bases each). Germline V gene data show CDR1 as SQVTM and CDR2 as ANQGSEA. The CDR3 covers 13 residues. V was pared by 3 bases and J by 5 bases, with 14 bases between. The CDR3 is CSVDYGQRDEQYF. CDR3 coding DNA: TGCAGCGTTGACTACGGACAGCGGGACGAGCAGTACTTC.

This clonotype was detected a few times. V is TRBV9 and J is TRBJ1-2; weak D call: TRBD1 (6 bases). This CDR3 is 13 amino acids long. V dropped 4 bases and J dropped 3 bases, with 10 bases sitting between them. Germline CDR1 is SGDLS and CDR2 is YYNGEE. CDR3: CASSSGVDYGYTF. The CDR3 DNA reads TGTGCCAGCAGCTCAGGGGTAGACTATGGCTACACCTTC.